A single sample is the source of the 32 T cell receptor beta chains below, sequenced in a study of CD8+ T cells in alopecia areata (dated by TCRdb to 2017 to 2018). Library preparation used the immunoSEQ multiplex PCR assay. For TCR sequencing, RNA was extracted from every sample and reverse transcribed into cDNA to serve as template. In its TCRdb copy, this immuneACCESS table keeps in-frame sequences only and misses some clones. Where compared with another copy, unresolved V genes explain less than half of these, and the others have no known cause. This sample comprises some 120,000 clones, 47% of them detected only once. 10% of the sample is held by the ten biggest clonotypes. The material sequenced was NKG2D-low CD8+ T cells sorted from blood. The sample's cell subset or site label, in plain terms: sorted CD8+ NKG2D-low blood T cells. The receptors derive from a human donor with alopecia areata.

This chain links TRBV29-1 with TRBJ1-2; D is unclear. The CDR3 consists of 15 residues. From germline, CDR1 is SQVTM and CDR2 ANQGSEA. V lost 4 bases to trimming and J lost 8 bases, with 23 bases between them. DNA of the CDR3: TGCAGCGTTGTCCCTGCTGAAACCTCACGGGGAGGCTACACCTTC. Translated: CSVVPAETSRGGYTF.

This clone came up a few times. J is TRBJ1-2 and V is TRBV29-1; 10 bases line up with TRBD1. CDR3 length: 12 amino acids. Trimming took 6 bases from V and 4 from J; bases not matched to a gene: 2. Germline V gene data show CDR1 as SQVTM and CDR2 as ANQGSEA. This CDR3 is CSVGQGSYGYTF. CDR3 nucleotides: TGCAGCGTGGGACAGGGGTCCTATGGCTACACCTTC.

This clone has more than one count but fewer than ten. For the CDR3, the DNA is TGTGCCAGCAGTTTTACAGGGGACGCCACGCTTCAAGAGACCCAGTACTTC. Amino acids: CASSFTGDATLQETQYF. The V gene is TRBV28, the J gene TRBJ2-5; TRBD1 matches 7 bases. With V trimmed by 3 bases and J by 2 bases, 12 bases remained unmatched. CDR3 length: 17 residues. CDR1 MDHEN and CDR2 SYDVKM come from the germline V gene.

As concerns this clone: This could be a read error, since a much larger clone is one nucleotide away. The chain carries TRBV5-6 and TRBJ2-1; D unclear. With 2 bases removed from V and 4 bases from J, the gap between germline ends came to 1 base. The CDR3 has 11 amino acids. Germline V gene sequence: CDR1 SGHDT, CDR2 YYEEEE. CDR3 in amino acids: CASSLYNEQFF. CDR3 DNA: TGTGCCAGCAGCTTATACAATGAGCAGTTCTTC.

Only a few counts were recorded for this clone. CDR3 DNA: TGCAGCGTTGGAGGCGGGGATAACACCGGGGAGCTGTTTTTT. The encoded protein is CSVGGGDNTGELFF. The chain joins TRBV29-1 to TRBJ2-2; D perhaps matches TRBD2 (6 bases). Germline loops: CDR1 SQVTM, CDR2 ANQGSEA. V lost 4 bases to trimming and J lost 2 bases, with 11 bases between them. The CDR3 is 14 amino acids.

The V gene is TRBV20-1, the J gene TRBJ1-1; D unclear. Germline loops: CDR1 DFQATT, CDR2 SNEGSKA (reference sequence). This CDR3 contains 11 residues. V shed 2 bases and J shed 6 bases, with 7 bases lying between them. The CDR3 reads CSARSGPEAFF. Here the CDR3 DNA reads TGCAGTGCTAGATCTGGGCCTGAAGCTTTCTTT.

To note about this clone: The same CDR3 also results from other DNA sequences found in this sample. The chain couples TRBV5-1 to TRBJ1-1; weak D call: TRBD1 (5 bases). The CDR3 loop spans 13 amino acids. Germline lookup yields CDR1 SGHRS and CDR2 YFSETQ. V lost 0 bases and J 3 bases, leaving 6 bases between the germline ends. The CDR3 here is CASSLVGDTEAFF. Written as DNA, the CDR3 is TGCGCCAGCAGCTTGGTGGGGGACACTGAAGCTTTCTTT.

This clone has a handful of counts. The J gene is TRBJ2-3, the V gene TRBV20-1; D uncertain. Germline CDR1 DFQATT, CDR2 SNEGSKA (reference sequence). Trimming took 6 bases from V and 7 from J, leaving 11 bases between them. There are 11 residues in the CDR3. The CDR3 sequence is CSAVQEYTQYF. DNA of the CDR3: TGCAGTGCGGTGCAGGAGTATACGCAGTATTTT.

J is TRBJ2-1 and V is TRBV27; TRBD2 is a possible D gene (6 bases). Germline CDR1 MNHEY, CDR2 SMNVEV (reference sequence). This CDR3 comprises 14 residues. Trimming shortened V by 5 bases and J by 3 bases, and 11 bases separated the two germline ends. This CDR3 is CASSPGEDYNEQFF. CDR3 sequence (DNA): TGTGCCAGCAGTCCCGGGGAGGACTACAATGAGCAGTTCTTC.

The chain joins TRBV6-5 to TRBJ2-7; TRBD2 aligns across 7 bases. Trimming at V came to 8 bases and at J to 4 bases, leaving 5 bases not matched to a gene. The CDR3 spans 12 residues. From germline, CDR1 is MNHEY and CDR2 SVGAGI. CDR3 in amino acids: CASGGGLYEQYF. The CDR3 DNA reads as TGTGCCAGCGGGGGGGGACTGTACGAGCAGTACTTC.

This clone has more than one count but fewer than ten. The chain recombines TRBV29-1 with TRBJ2-7; D uncertain. Trimming removed 4 bases at V and 5 bases at J, with 9 bases between. The germline CDR1 and CDR2 sequences are SQVTM and ANQGSEA. CDR3 length: 11 residues. The chain's CDR3 is CSVVSVHEQYF. The DNA of the CDR3 is TGCAGCGTTGTGTCAGTCCACGAGCAGTACTTC.

The chain couples TRBV2 to TRBJ2-7; 11 bases are shared with TRBD1. V dropped 3 bases and J dropped 5; count of bases not matched to a gene: 9. This CDR3 is 16 amino acids long. Germline V gene data show CDR1 as SNHLY and CDR2 as FYNNEI. CDR3 sequence reads: CASSEIRTGGTHEQYF. Here the CDR3 DNA reads TGTGCCAGCAGTGAGATAAGGACAGGGGGCACCCACGAGCAGTACTTC.

This clone was picked up a small number of times. The chain has TRBV14 and TRBJ2-3, with unresolved D. V was trimmed by 0 bases and J by 4 bases, leaving 5 bases between them. CDR1 and CDR2 (germline): SGHDN, FVKESK. The CDR3 is made up of 13 amino acids. CDR3 sequence: CASSQDFADTQYF. CDR3 nucleotide sequence: TGTGCCAGCAGCCAAGATTTCGCAGATACGCAGTATTTT.

The rearrangement uses TRBV29-1 and TRBJ1-1; D not resolved. V was cut by 3 bases and J by 10 bases, with 12 bases left in between. Germline V gene sequence: CDR1 SQVTM, CDR2 ANQGSEA. This CDR3 has 11 amino acids. CDR3 sequence reads: CSVEGEVAAFF. DNA for the CDR3: TGCAGCGTTGAGGGAGAGGTTGCAGCTTTCTTT. The entire variable domain, with the rest obtained from reference TRBV29-1 and TRBJ1-1, is as follows: SAVISQKPSRDICQRGTSLTIQCQVDSQVTMMFWYRQQPGQSLTLIATANQGSEATYESGFVIDKFPISRPNLTFSTLTVSNMSPEDSSIYLCSVEGEVAAFFGQGTRLTVV.

The chain is built from TRBV29-1 and TRBJ2-2; tentative D call: TRBD2 (6 bases). V was pared by 7 bases and J by 0 bases, with 24 bases between. The germline gives CDR1 SQVTM, CDR2 ANQGSEA. There are 18 residues in the CDR3. The CDR3 is CSAHLPLRGGANTGELFF. For the CDR3, the DNA is TGCAGCGCCCATCTCCCACTCCGTGGCGGGGCGAACACCGGGGAGCTGTTTTTT.

The V call is TRBV15, the J call TRBJ2-1; D may be TRBD1 (5 bases). The CDR3 is made up of 15 amino acids. V shed 0 bases and J shed 1 base, with 7 bases lying between them. In germline, CDR1 is LNHNV, CDR2 YYDKDF (reference sequence). CDR3 sequence (DNA): TGTGCCACCAGCAGAGATGCAGGGTCCTACAATGAGCAGTTCTTC. Its translation is CATSRDAGSYNEQFF.

This chain links TRBV29-1 with TRBJ2-1; 10 positions agree with TRBD2. The CDR3 has 14 amino acids. V lost 7 bases and J lost 8; bases outside the gene matches: 11. Germline lookup yields CDR1 SQVTM and CDR2 ANQGSEA. The CDR3 here is CSARTSGEIDEQFF. The CDR3 DNA reads TGCAGCGCCAGAACTAGCGGGGAAATCGATGAGCAGTTCTTC.

The chain couples TRBV5-1 to TRBJ1-6; 7 bases fit TRBD1. Losses at the gene ends were 4 bases for V and 5 bases for J; bases not matched to a gene: 3. The CDR3 runs 14 residues. From germline, CDR1 is SGHRS and CDR2 YFSETQ. CDR3: CASSPGTDNSPLHF. CDR3 in DNA: TGCGCCAGCAGCCCCGGGACAGATAATTCACCCCTCCACTTT.

The CDR3 nucleotides read TGTGCCAGCAGTTACTCGCGACTTGATGAAAAACTGTTTTTT. It is translated as CASSYSRLDEKLFF. The V and J genes are TRBV6-6 and TRBJ1-4, with D hard to call. The CDR3 contains 14 residues. The V end lost 0 bases, the J end lost 6 bases, and 8 bases lay between the germline ends. Germline CDR1 MNHNY, CDR2 SVGAGI (reference sequence).

The chain carries TRBV6-1 and TRBJ2-5, with TRBD2 matching over 8 bases. J was trimmed by 0 bases and V by 1 base; bases with no gene match: 1. There are 15 residues in the CDR3. CDR1 is MNHNS and CDR2 is SASEGT in the germline V gene. CDR3 nucleotide sequence: TGTGCCAGCAGTGAAGGTAGCGGGGACCAAGAGACCCAGTACTTC. Protein sequence: CASSEGSGDQETQYF.

This clone occurred a few times. The rearrangement joins TRBV14 to TRBJ2-2, with D unresolved. Looked up from germline, CDR1 is SGHDN and CDR2 is FVKESK. The CDR3 length is 11 residues. V lost 1 base and J lost 6, with 0 bases in between. This chain's CDR3 is CASSQAGELFF. DNA of the CDR3: TGTGCCAGCAGCCAAGCCGGGGAGCTGTTTTTT.

V is TRBV29-1 and J is TRBJ1-2; maybe TRBD1 (5 bases). The CDR3 consists of 14 residues. Per germline, CDR1 SQVTM and CDR2 ANQGSEA. V dropped 1 base and J dropped 3 bases, with 12 bases sitting between them. The CDR3 DNA sequence: TGCAGCGTTGAAGTACGGGACGGGCACTATGGCTACACCTTC. It codes for CSVEVRDGHYGYTF.

Only a few counts were recorded for this clone. The rearrangement links TRBV29-1 to TRBJ1-1; 7 bases match TRBD1. With V trimmed by 6 bases and J by 4 bases, 5 bases remained unmatched. The CDR3 is 12 amino acids. Germline values: CDR1 SQVTM, CDR2 ANQGSEA. The DNA of the CDR3 is TGCAGCGTCGTTGACAGGGCCACTGAAGCTTTCTTT. Protein product: CSVVDRATEAFF.

The rearrangement uses TRBV7-8 and TRBJ2-5, with 8 bases matching TRBD2. The V gene's germline CDR1 is SGHVS and CDR2 FQNEAQ. The V segment lost 5 bases and the J segment 10 bases; nucleotides outside the gene matches: 0. The CDR3 has 10 residues. Here the CDR3 reads CASSGTSQYF. The CDR3 nucleotides are TGTGCCAGCAGCGGGACTAGCCAGTACTTC.

This chain joins TRBV30 and TRBJ2-3; 8 nucleotides match TRBD2. The V and J ends lost 0 bases and 6 bases, in that order; junction bases with no gene match: 8. Germline V gene lookup returns CDR1 GTSNPN and CDR2 SVGIG (reference sequence). The CDR3 length is 15 residues. CDR3 loop: CAWSVLAGGGDTQYF. CDR3 DNA sequence: TGTGCCTGGAGTGTACTCGCGGGAGGAGGTGATACGCAGTATTTT. Together with reference TRBV30 and TRBJ2-3, the CDR3 gives the full variable domain: SQTIHQWPATLVQPVGSPLSLECTVEGTSNPNLYWYRQAAGRGLQLLFYSVGIGQISSEVPQNLSASRPQDRQFILSSKKLLLSDSGFYLCAWSVLAGGGDTQYFGPGTRLTVL.

Written as DNA, the CDR3 is TGTGCCAGCAGCCCCCCGCGATACAATGAGCAGTTCTTC. This translates into CASSPPRYNEQFF. The chain recombines TRBV7-8 with TRBJ2-1; D not resolved. Germline assignment: CDR1 SGHVS and CDR2 FQNEAQ. Trimming removed 5 bases at V and 4 bases at J, with 9 bases between. The length of the CDR3 is 13 residues.

This clone has just a few counts. This chain joins TRBV29-1 and TRBJ2-1, with a possible D match to TRBD2 (5 bases). This CDR3 has 16 amino acids. The V end lost 5 bases, the J end lost 0 bases, and 17 bases lay between the germline ends. Germline V CDR1 and CDR2: SQVTM, ANQGSEA. CDR3 protein: CSVCGPKAHSYNEQFF. The CDR3 nucleotides read TGCAGCGTTTGCGGGCCTAAGGCGCACTCCTACAATGAGCAGTTCTTC.

The rearrangement joins TRBV4-3 to TRBJ2-2; 10 nucleotides match TRBD2. V lost 3 bases, J lost 6 bases, and 7 bases stayed unmatched. Germline V gene lookup returns CDR1 LGHNA and CDR2 YSLEER. This CDR3 is built from 16 residues. The CDR3 DNA sequence: TGCGCCAGCAGCCAGGTAGCGGGAGGTGGCTCCGGGGAGCTGTTTTTT. Translated: CASSQVAGGGSGELFF.

V and J are TRBV29-1 and TRBJ2-6; TRBD1 or TRBD2 may be the D gene (5 bases each). There are 16 residues in the CDR3. The germline gives CDR1 SQVTM, CDR2 ANQGSEA. Trimming removed 1 base from V and 0 bases from J, with 10 bases in between. CDR3 region: CSVEGGDSSGANVLTF. The CDR3 bases are TGCAGCGTTGAAGGGGGAGACAGCTCTGGGGCCAACGTCCTGACTTTC.

A few counts support this clone. The V call is TRBV29-1, the J call TRBJ1-1, with 7 bases fitting TRBD1. V trimming: 6 bases; J trimming: 4 bases; junction bases outside the gene matches: 8. The CDR3 loop spans 13 amino acids. In germline, CDR1 is SQVTM, CDR2 ANQGSEA. The CDR3 bases are TGCAGCGTCGATTTAGGGGGCTTCACTGAAGCTTTCTTT. Its protein is CSVDLGGFTEAFF.

This clone was seen only a few times. V is TRBV29-1 and J is TRBJ2-7; D is unclear. The V gene's germline CDR1 is SQVTM and CDR2 ANQGSEA. Trimming took 4 bases from V and 2 from J, leaving 6 bases between them. The CDR3 has 11 residues. CDR3 sequence: CSVVITYEQYF. The DNA for the CDR3 is TGCAGCGTTGTGATCACCTACGAGCAGTACTTC.

This clone was picked up a small number of times. The chain couples TRBV7-9 to TRBJ2-1, with 7 bases lining up with TRBD2. Germline CDR1 is SEHNR and CDR2 is FQNEAQ (reference sequence). Germline trimming cut 7 bases from V and 8 bases from J; bases unmatched to any gene: 5. This CDR3 has 12 amino acids. CDR3 DNA: TGTGCCAGCACTGGACTAGAGGATGAGCAGTTCTTC. This translates into CASTGLEDEQFF.